The T cell receptor (beta chain) under discussion was sequenced for a study of cytomegalovirus exposure and HLA in healthy donors listed by TCRdb under 2017. About the full investigation: An earlier analysis of several hundred of the donors reported more than 250 Gb of sequence data and around 120 million unique TCR beta sequences from some 180 million T cells. Both class I and class II loci were covered by HLA typing, at four-digit resolution. An earlier analysis of roughly 580 of the donors used high-throughput TCR beta sequencing to judge whether each TCR beta V gene segment behaved as functional or pseudogenic. The number of typed donors differed by locus: about 620-630 for A, B, C, DRB1 and DQB1; some 540 for DQA1; around 610 for DPA1; and some 470 for DPB1. Because of strong linkage in the cohort, roughly five DR-DQ haplotypes were treated as single units for association and clustering. Of the 300 to 500 genotyped donors, roughly 80% were placed in the genetic ancestry cluster associated with self-reported Caucasian donors. In a later analysis, previously published TCR beta repertoires from 550 to 750 donors were re-analyzed and high-resolution HLA genotyping was added so that TCR occurrence patterns could be studied. A separate validation cohort of approximately 130 different subjects was used in addition to the 666-subject first cohort. The study profiled the T cell repertoires of hundreds of subjects by immunosequencing and related them to cytomegalovirus serostatus. In a later genetic analysis, genome-wide SNP genotypes for about three fifths of the 666 donors were used, and that subset was treated as a discovery cohort. Alongside the repertoire data, information on donor age, sex, ethnicity and CMV serostatus was compiled. Approximately 330 gigabases of sequencing data and around 80 million unique TCR sequences made up an early release that covered under 750 HLA-typed donors. High-throughput TCR immunosequencing, statistical association of individual TCRs with disease status, and machine learning were combined to predict cytomegalovirus infection status. Among approximately 370 genotyped donors of the cohort, an average of around 240,000 unique TCR beta nucleotide sequences was sequenced per donor, of which 15% to 20% were non-productive. Rather than drawing on any new phenotypic data, the later analysis identified candidate immune exposures from TCR beta sequences and the way those sequences occurred across donors. The aim of the study was to test whether cataloging public T cell receptors could identify signatures of past pathogen exposure. All discovery cohort repertoires had been generated on a single sequencing platform.

What the authors observed across the whole study: Broadly in line with IMGT annotations, most TCR beta V segments showed up in productive rearrangements about 87% or about 30% of the time in an earlier analysis of about 500 of the donors. An association between a missense DCLRE1C variant and V-gene and J-gene trimming of TCR beta chains was found in a later genetic analysis and replicated in an independent cohort. Compared with the approximately 670-donor mean, donors in an Asian-associated ancestry cluster had fewer N-insertions in productive TCRs, according to a later genetic analysis. A further reported finding was that TCR beta sequences accurately predicted the HLA-A and HLA-B alleles for most subjects in the first cohort. The study gave a list of around 170 TCR beta chains associated with cytomegalovirus. Linkage disequilibrium might explain the correlated functional status among segregating V segments, but an unknown experimental factor could not be excluded. While some public TCRs were present in many individuals, most TCR sequences turned up only very rarely across donors. When HLA alleles, especially DR and DQ, strongly co-occurred, TCR associations were difficult to assign to individual alleles. In a later analysis, most CMV-associated TCR beta chains were found to appear HLA-restricted, with HLA associations seemingly driven largely by CMV exposure. In a later analysis, TCR association rates were found to vary across HLA loci, with the most associated TCRs seen for DRB1 alleles and the fewest for HLA-C alleles. The only immune exposure information available for the cohort was CMV serostatus. Only TCR beta chains were sequenced in this cohort, and the absence of alpha or paired-chain data limited detectable features. HLA typing was unavailable for some donors at each locus, so association tests used only the typed subset. Because counts were too low, around 18 rarely observed V segments, including chromosome 9 orphons, were left out of the earlier analysis of some 640 of the donors. The presence/absence analyses assumed that sequencing depth was roughly uniform across donors, and that assumption may not be true. Some IMGT-functional V segments, including TRBV6-2 and TRBV6-3, could not be distinguished by the 87-base-pair reads and were therefore excluded. A cluster of highly shared sequence variants was judged likely to be a technical artifact of the sequencing pipeline. Compared with equally common non-associated chains, HLA-associated TCR beta chains in a later analysis were more clonally expanded and had lower generation probabilities. The classifier was reported to diagnose cytomegalovirus status with high specificity and sensitivity in both the original and validation cohorts. It was suggested by the authors that the approach could potentially be generalized to other disease states and immunological phenotypes. In a later analysis, several top co-occurrence clusters were reported to appear linked to parvovirus B19, influenza, CMV and Epstein-Barr virus. At a false discovery rate of 0.05, a later analysis linked about 16,000 TCR beta sequences to specific HLA alleles. In vitro tests confirmed that a few of the cytomegalovirus-associated TCR beta chains recognize cytomegalovirus antigens.

About this clone itself: It lacks a known antigen. Qualities for individual bases were not recorded, and no much larger clone is one base off.

Looking up the germline V gene yields CDR1 SGDLS and CDR2 YYNGEE. The CDR3 starts with the cysteine, ends with the phenylalanine, and has 15 residues. Just CDR3 DNA is preserved here, 45 bases in frame from base 1. V is cut back by 4 bases and J by 3 bases, with 10 bases in the junction unmatched. The cohort consisted of some 670 healthy bone marrow donors. At the time of sampling, every cohort member was nominally healthy, though immune exposures that went unrecorded were likely present. The donor was CMV seropositive and belonged to the group of more than 250 seropositive cohort members. Every donor gave a peripheral blood sample, and the peripheral blood mononuclear cells from that sample were used for TCR beta sequencing. The Qiagen DNeasy Blood Extraction Kit was used to extract genomic DNA from the blood cell samples. The library relied on the immunoSEQ multiplex PCR assay. For the multiplex PCR, a mixture combining 60 forward primers for TCR Vbeta segments and 13 reverse primers for TCR Jbeta segments was used. The CDR3 region of rearranged TCR beta genes was amplified from genomic DNA by a multiplex PCR assay. On the Illumina HiSeq System, the amplified TCR beta libraries were sequenced as 87-base-pair reads. In the original analysis: In a later analysis, tens of millions of unique TCR beta chains were counted across the approximately 670 repertoires, and around 11 million of these chains were shared by at least two donors. Raw reads were error-corrected and collapsed into unique sequences by a nearest-neighbor algorithm in which closely related sequences were merged to remove PCR and sequencing errors. Alignment of CDR3 sequences to IMGT reference sequences was used to assign V, D and J gene segments. Each retained sequence needed at least a six-nucleotide match to both a V gene segment and a J gene segment. Rearrangements were called productive when the CDR3 lacked stop codons and stayed in frame with V and J; all others were non-productive. CDR3 was defined according to IMGT convention as the region running from the second conserved V-encoded cysteine to the conserved J-encoded phenylalanine. Sequences without an unambiguous match to a single V gene segment were excluded from the earlier analysis of about 600 of the donors. An earlier analysis of 587 of the donors classified V segments as functional when productive rearrangements were above 56.7% and as segregating when the standard deviation between donors was above 5%. A statistical classification framework was built for diagnosing cytomegalovirus status from the catalog of TCR beta chain sequences. In a later analysis, TCR nucleotide sequences were compared against IMGT/GENE-DB human TR gene sequences so that V and J genes could be assigned. Using the TCRdist pipeline, a later analysis assigned CDR3 sequences along with most-parsimonious VDJ recombination scenarios. In a later analysis, each TCR beta chain was defined by its CDR3 amino acid sequence together with its V-gene family, and reads lacking a unique V-gene family were excluded. As a way to deal with suspected cross-contamination and a sequencing artifact, a later analysis dropped more than 500 nucleotide sequences that were highly shared and had low generation probability. A later analysis calculated a clonal expansion index for each public chain from normalized within-repertoire ranks of inferred template counts. In a later analysis, generation probabilities were computed using a VDJ recombination model fitted to out-of-frame rearrangements, and the results were checked against IGoR. In a later analysis, TCR-TCR, TCR-HLA and TCR-CMV co-occurrence was scored with hypergeometric tests, and a repertoire-size bias correction was applied to TCR pairs. In a later analysis, false discovery rates were estimated by permuting HLA or CMV assignments 20 times. In a later analysis, co-occurring TCRs were grouped using DBSCAN, with TCRdist sequence similarity added in when clustering inside HLA-allele-positive subsets. For co-occurrence clustering, repertoires with fewer than 30,000 or more than 120,000 public chains were excluded, along with five or six repertoires with anomalous nucleotide sharing. TCRdb took this table from immuneACCESS and kept in-frame rearrangements with V and J called. Such tables lack part of the clones; where checked against another copy, unresolved V genes explain under half of the gap, and the rest is unexplained. V and J calls and clone size are given by that table; D and trimming were obtained from the DNA. The sample table lists more than 95,000 clones, 73% of them with a count of one. About 4.4% of the sample rests with the top ten.

The chain employs TRBV9 and TRBJ2-7, with TRBD1 identical over 7 junction bases. This TCR derives from a man in his fifties or sixties in good health and CMV-seropositive. The sample taken for sequencing was PBMCs. The encoded CDR3 is CASSFGQDLHYEQYF. The DNA is as follows: TGTGCCAGCAGCTTTGGACAGGACCTACACTACGAGCAGTACTTC.